This T cell receptor beta chain was captured in a study of shared clonotypes between healthy human individuals. General observations from the study: It was the non-shared clonotypes that had lower generation probabilities than clonotypes shared by all four donors. Memory subsets generally showed lower estimated richness than naive subsets.

TCRdb's table, derived via immunoSEQ multiplex PCR, lists solely in-frame clones and lacks some. The table records more than 900,000 clones, about four fifths of them present only once. The length of the CDR3 is 14 residues. V lost 2 bases and J lost 2, with 9 bases in between. The germline CDR1 and CDR2 sequences are SNHLY and FYNNEI. In regard to this clone: What it binds is unknown.

The chain combines TRBV2 with TRBJ2-5; unclear D gene. Source material: memory CD4+ T cells from PBMCs. The subset here: CD45RA-negative fraction. This receptor was obtained from a man aged 18 to 35 in good health. Some clones in this sample may be carry-over from other donors' samples. CDR3 sequence: CASSENGHQETQYF. The CDR3 nucleotides read TGTGCCAGCAGTGAAAACGGCCATCAAGAGACCCAGTACTTC.